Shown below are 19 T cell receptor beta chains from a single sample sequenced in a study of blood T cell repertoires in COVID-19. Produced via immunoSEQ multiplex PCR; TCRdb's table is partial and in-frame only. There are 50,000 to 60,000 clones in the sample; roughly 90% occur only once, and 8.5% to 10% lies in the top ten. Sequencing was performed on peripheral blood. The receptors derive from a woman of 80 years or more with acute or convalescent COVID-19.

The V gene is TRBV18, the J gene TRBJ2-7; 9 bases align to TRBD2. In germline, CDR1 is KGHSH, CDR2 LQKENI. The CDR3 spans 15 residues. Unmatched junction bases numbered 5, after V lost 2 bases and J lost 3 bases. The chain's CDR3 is CASSPGASGIYEQYF. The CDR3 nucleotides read TGTGCCAGCTCACCAGGGGCTAGCGGGATCTACGAGCAGTACTTC.

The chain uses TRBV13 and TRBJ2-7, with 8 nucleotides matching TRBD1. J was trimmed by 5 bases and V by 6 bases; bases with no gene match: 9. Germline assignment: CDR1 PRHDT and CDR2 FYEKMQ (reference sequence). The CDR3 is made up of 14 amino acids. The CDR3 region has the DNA TGTGCCAGCAGTCGACAGGGGTTTTACGACGAGCAGTACTTC. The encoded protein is CASSRQGFYDEQYF.

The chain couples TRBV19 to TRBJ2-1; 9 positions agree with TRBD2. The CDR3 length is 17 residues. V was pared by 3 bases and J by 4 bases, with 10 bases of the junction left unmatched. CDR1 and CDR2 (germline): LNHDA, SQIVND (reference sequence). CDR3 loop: CASSIHPETSGYNEQFF. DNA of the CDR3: TGTGCCAGTAGTATCCACCCTGAGACTAGCGGATACAATGAGCAGTTCTTC.

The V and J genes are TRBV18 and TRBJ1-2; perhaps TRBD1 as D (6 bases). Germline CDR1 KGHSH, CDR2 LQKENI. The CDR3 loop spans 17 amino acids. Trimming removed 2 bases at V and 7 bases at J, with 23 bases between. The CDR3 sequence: CASSPKLSVQGGFGYTF. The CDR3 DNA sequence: TGTGCCAGCTCACCAAAGCTTAGCGTACAGGGCGGCTTTGGCTACACCTTC.

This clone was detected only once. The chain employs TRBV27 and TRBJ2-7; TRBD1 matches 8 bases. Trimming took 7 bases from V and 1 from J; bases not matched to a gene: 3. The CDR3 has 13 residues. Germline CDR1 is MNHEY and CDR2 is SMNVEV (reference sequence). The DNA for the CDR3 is TGTGCCAGCATAAGACAGGGGTCCTACGAGCAGTACTTC. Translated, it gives CASIRQGSYEQYF.

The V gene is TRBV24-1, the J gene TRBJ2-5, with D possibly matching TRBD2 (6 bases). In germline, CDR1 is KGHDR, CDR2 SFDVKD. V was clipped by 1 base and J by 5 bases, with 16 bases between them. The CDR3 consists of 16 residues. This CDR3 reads CATSDFAGPLGETQYF. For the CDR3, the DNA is TGTGCCACCAGTGATTTCGCGGGGCCGTTGGGTGAGACCCAGTACTTC.

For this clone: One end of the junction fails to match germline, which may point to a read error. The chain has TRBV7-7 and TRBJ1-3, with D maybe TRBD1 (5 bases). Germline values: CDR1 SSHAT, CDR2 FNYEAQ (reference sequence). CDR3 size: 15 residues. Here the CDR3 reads CASSADSSSGNTIYF. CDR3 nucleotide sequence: TGTGCTAGCAGCGCCGACAGTAGCTCTGGAAACACCATATATTTT.

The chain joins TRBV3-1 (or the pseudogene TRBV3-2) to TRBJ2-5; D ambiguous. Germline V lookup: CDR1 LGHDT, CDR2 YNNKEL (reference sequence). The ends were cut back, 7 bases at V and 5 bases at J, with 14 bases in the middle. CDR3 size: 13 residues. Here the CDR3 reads CASTLTTKETQYF. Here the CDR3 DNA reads TGTGCCAGCACCCTTACTACAAAGGAGACCCAGTACTTC.

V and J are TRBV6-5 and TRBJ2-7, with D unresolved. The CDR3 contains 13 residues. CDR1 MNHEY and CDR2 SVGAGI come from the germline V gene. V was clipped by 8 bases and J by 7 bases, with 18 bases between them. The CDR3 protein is CASGLARFGEQYF. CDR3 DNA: TGTGCCAGCGGGCTGGCCCGTTTCGGTGAGCAGTACTTC.

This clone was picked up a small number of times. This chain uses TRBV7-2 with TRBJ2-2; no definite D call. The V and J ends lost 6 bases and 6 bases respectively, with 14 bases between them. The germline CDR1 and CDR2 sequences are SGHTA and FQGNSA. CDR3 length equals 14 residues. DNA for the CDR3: TGTGCCAGCAGGCTAGACTCATCCGCCGGGGAGCTGTTTTTT. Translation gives CASRLDSSAGELFF.

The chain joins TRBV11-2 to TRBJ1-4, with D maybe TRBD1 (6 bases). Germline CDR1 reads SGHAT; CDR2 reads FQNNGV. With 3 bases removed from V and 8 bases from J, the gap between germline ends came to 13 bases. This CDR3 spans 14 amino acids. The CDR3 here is CASSFWGRGEKLFF. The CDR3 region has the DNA TGTGCCAGCAGCTTCTGGGGGCGAGGGGAAAAACTGTTTTTT.

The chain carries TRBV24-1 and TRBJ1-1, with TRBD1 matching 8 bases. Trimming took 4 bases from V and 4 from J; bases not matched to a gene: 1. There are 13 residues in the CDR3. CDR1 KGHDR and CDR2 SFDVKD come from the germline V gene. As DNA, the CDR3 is TGTGCCACCAGTGAACAGGGGGGCACTGAAGCTTTCTTT. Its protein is CATSEQGGTEAFF.

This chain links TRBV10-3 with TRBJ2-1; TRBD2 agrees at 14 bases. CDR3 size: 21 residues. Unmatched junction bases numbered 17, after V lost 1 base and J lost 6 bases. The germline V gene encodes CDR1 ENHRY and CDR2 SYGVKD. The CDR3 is CAISEWGLGGTSGSVRNEQFF. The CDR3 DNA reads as TGTGCCATCAGTGAGTGGGGGCTCGGGGGGACTAGCGGGAGTGTGCGCAATGAGCAGTTCTTC.

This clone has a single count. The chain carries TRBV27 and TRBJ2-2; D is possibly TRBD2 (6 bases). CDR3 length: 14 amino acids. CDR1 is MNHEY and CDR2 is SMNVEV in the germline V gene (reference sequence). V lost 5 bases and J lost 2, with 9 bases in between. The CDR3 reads CASSTGLNTGELFF. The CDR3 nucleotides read TGTGCCAGCAGTACGGGACTTAACACCGGGGAGCTGTTTTTT.

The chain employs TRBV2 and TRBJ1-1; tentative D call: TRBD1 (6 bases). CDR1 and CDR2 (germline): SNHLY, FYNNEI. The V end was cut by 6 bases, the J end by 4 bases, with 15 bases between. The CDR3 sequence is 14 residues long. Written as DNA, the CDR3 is TGTGCCAGCAGGATCACAGGGCGCGCCACTGAAGCTTTCTTT. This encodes CASRITGRATEAFF.

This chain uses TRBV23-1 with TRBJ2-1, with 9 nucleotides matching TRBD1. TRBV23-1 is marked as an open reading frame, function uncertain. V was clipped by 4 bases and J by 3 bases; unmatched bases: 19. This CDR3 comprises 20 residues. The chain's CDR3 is CASSPPSGTGTRRHYNEQFF. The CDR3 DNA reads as TGCGCCAGCAGTCCTCCCTCCGGGACAGGGACCAGACGGCACTACAATGAGCAGTTCTTC.

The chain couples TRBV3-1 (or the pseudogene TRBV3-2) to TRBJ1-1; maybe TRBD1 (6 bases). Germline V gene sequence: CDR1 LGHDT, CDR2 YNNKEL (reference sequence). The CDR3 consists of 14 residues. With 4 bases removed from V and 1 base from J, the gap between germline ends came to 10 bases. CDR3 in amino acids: CASSLPDRNTEAFF. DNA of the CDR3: TGTGCCAGCAGCCTCCCGGACAGGAACACTGAAGCTTTCTTT.

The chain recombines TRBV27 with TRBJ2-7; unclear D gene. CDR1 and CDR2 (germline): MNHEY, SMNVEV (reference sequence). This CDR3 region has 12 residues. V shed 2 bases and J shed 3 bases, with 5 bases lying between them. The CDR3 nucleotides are TGTGCCAGCAGTTTACCCATCTACGAGCAGTACTTC. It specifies CASSLPIYEQYF.

The CDR3 protein is CASSPLDSSSGANVLTF. CDR3 DNA: TGTGCCAGCAGTCCCCTGGACAGTTCCTCTGGGGCCAACGTCCTGACTTTC. The chain carries TRBV27 and TRBJ2-6; D perhaps matches TRBD1 (6 bases). Germline V CDR1 and CDR2: MNHEY, SMNVEV (reference sequence). This CDR3 is built from 17 residues. V was pared by 5 bases and J by 0 bases, with 14 bases between.